This entry features one T cell receptor (beta chain) sequence. What it binds is unknown. Once extracted for a subset, genomic DNA was divided evenly among several immunoSEQ plates. Authors' data handling: ImmunoSEQ junction-only sequences lacked quality scores, so their filtering differed. Profiling relied on immunoSEQ multiplex PCR, and the TCRdb table lists in-frame clones only, not all of them. V and J calls and clone size are those listed in that table; D and trimming were worked out from the DNA. This sample has some 510,000 clones; 79% occur once, and the top ten carry under 15%. The data belong to a study of shared clonotypes between healthy human individuals. Overall study context: Donors, aged 18 to 49, were two women and a few men. Study-wide results and limits: Owing to a small donor count, the genetic and exposure-history diversity represented was limited.

This sequence was found in a woman aged 40 to 50 in good health. Some clones in this sample may be carry-over from other donors' samples. The source material was PBMCs.

The CDR3 sequence is CAWGDGNNSPLHF. CDR3 DNA sequence: TGTGCCTGGGGGGACGGAAATAATTCACCCCTCCACTTT. The V and J genes are TRBV30 and TRBJ1-6, with D possibly TRBD1 on 5 matching bases. The CDR3 is made up of 13 amino acids. The germline gives CDR1 GTSNPN, CDR2 SVGIG (reference sequence). V was trimmed by 5 bases and J by 5 bases, leaving 10 bases between them.